Presented here are 24 T cell receptor beta chains from one specimen sequenced in a study of blood T cell repertoires in COVID-19. The protocol was immunoSEQ multiplex PCR, while the TCRdb copy is restricted to in-frame clones and leaves out a portion. The sample lists about 98,000 clones, 82% occurring once. What was sequenced was peripheral blood. Receptor source: a man between 70 and 80 years old with active or convalescent COVID-19.

Only one count was recorded for this clone. The rearrangement links TRBV13 to TRBJ1-6; 7 bases are shared with TRBD1. After removal of 0 bases from V and 4 bases from J, the junction contained 6 bases not matched to a gene. Germline values: CDR1 PRHDT, CDR2 FYEKMQ (reference sequence). The CDR3 length is 17 residues. CDR3 nucleotide sequence: TGTGCCAGCAGCTTAGGTAGACAGGGCGGATATAATTCACCCCTCCACTTT. Protein: CASSLGRQGGYNSPLHF.

The V call is TRBV10-3, the J call TRBJ2-3; TRBD1 is a possible D gene (7 bases). The CDR3 is 15 residues long. Germline V CDR1 and CDR2: ENHRY, SYGVKD. V shed 11 bases and J shed 1 base, with 19 bases lying between them. The CDR3 is CAAKGAGGGTDTQYF. The DNA of the CDR3 is TGTGCCGCAAAGGGGGCCGGCGGGGGCACAGATACGCAGTATTTT.

The genes are TRBV5-1 and TRBJ2-2; D is possibly TRBD1 (6 bases). There are 15 residues in the CDR3. Germline-derived CDR1 and CDR2 are SGHRS and YFSETQ. Deletions cut 4 bases from V and 3 bases from J, with 13 bases between. The CDR3 nucleotides are TGCGCCAGCAGCATCAGGGGTGTTGACACCGGGGAGCTGTTTTTT. Encoded protein: CASSIRGVDTGELFF.

This clone appeared a few times. This chain joins TRBV19 and TRBJ1-5; no definite D call. The germline V and J ends were trimmed by 6 bases and 1 base, with 16 bases remaining between them. The CDR3 has 16 residues. Per the germline V gene, CDR1 is LNHDA and CDR2 is SQIVND (reference sequence). As DNA, the CDR3 is TGTGCCAGTAGCGCGGGTCCCATAGGGAGCAATCAGCCCCAGCATTTT. Its protein is CASSAGPIGSNQPQHF.

The genes are TRBV19 and TRBJ1-5; 7 bases match TRBD1. This CDR3 spans 15 amino acids. Per the germline V gene, CDR1 is LNHDA and CDR2 is SQIVND (reference sequence). Losses at the gene ends were 7 bases for V and 3 bases for J; bases not matched to a gene: 9. The CDR3 DNA reads TGTGCCAGTACCCTGACAGGGATTGTCAATCAGCCCCAGCATTTT. As protein: CASTLTGIVNQPQHF.

The chain is built from TRBV2 and TRBJ2-2; D is perhaps TRBD2 (6 bases). The V gene lost 7 bases and the J gene lost 5 bases, with 14 bases spanning the gap. The CDR3 has 14 amino acids. Per the germline V gene, CDR1 is SNHLY and CDR2 is FYNNEI. The CDR3 loop reads CASTREWGTGELFF. In DNA, the CDR3 is TGTGCCAGCACCCGGGAGTGGGGGACCGGGGAGCTGTTTTTT. Looking up the rest from reference TRBV2 and TRBJ2-2 gives the full variable domain: EPEVTQTPSHQVTQMGQEVILRCVPISNHLYFYWYRQILGQKVEFLVSFYNNEISEKSEIFDDQFSVERPDGSNFTLKIRSTKLEDSAMYFCASTREWGTGELFFGEGSRLTVL.

The chain joins TRBV9 to TRBJ2-5; the match to TRBD2 covers 9 bases. Germline trimming cut 4 bases from V and 5 bases from J; bases unmatched to any gene: 6. The CDR3 is 14 residues long. The germline V gene has CDR1 SGDLS and CDR2 YYNGEE. The DNA for the CDR3 is TGTGCCAGCAGCTCCACTAGCGGGTCTGAGACCCAGTACTTC. Its protein is CASSSTSGSETQYF.

CDR3 sequence reads: CAWTRPGQGGGYGYTF. DNA of the CDR3: TGTGCCTGGACCCGACCGGGACAGGGAGGAGGGTATGGCTACACCTTC. The V and J genes are TRBV30 and TRBJ1-2; 9 nucleotides align to TRBD1. Germline V lookup: CDR1 GTSNPN, CDR2 SVGIG (reference sequence). The CDR3 loop spans 16 amino acids. V lost 4 bases, J lost 5 bases, and 14 bases stayed unmatched.

V is TRBV20-1 and J is TRBJ2-5; 7 bases map to TRBD1. Trimming removed 3 bases from V and 5 bases from J; junction bases left unmatched: 24. This CDR3 has 19 amino acids. The V gene's germline CDR1 is DFQATT and CDR2 SNEGSKA (reference sequence). The CDR3 DNA reads as TGCAGTGCTAGTACTCTTACCTCGAAAACAGGGGCGCTGTCGGAGACCCAGTACTTC. Amino acid sequence: CSASTLTSKTGALSETQYF.

The V and J genes are TRBV7-2 and TRBJ2-4; no clear D gene. This CDR3 has 14 residues. V shed 3 bases and J shed 1 base, with 7 bases lying between them. In germline, CDR1 is SGHTA, CDR2 FQGNSA. CDR3 bases: TGTGCCAGCAGCTTGGCACCCGCCAAAAACATTCAGTACTTC. Protein product: CASSLAPAKNIQYF.

This clone was counted once. The DNA of the CDR3 is TGTGCCAGCAGCACGTCGAGGGGGGGGGCTCAGCCCCAGCATTTT. This encodes CASSTSRGGAQPQHF. V and J are TRBV5-5 and TRBJ1-5; D possibly corresponds to TRBD1 (6 bases). Trimming removed 4 bases from V and 6 bases from J, with 17 bases in between. The CDR3 is 15 residues long. The germline V gene encodes CDR1 SGHKS and CDR2 YYEKEE (reference sequence). Drawing the rest from reference TRBV5-5 and TRBJ1-5, the complete variable domain is DAGVTQSPTHLIKTRGQQVTLRCSPISGHKSVSWYQQVLGQGPQFIFQYYEKEERGRGNFPDRFSARQFPNYSSELNVNALLLGDSALYLCASSTSRGGAQPQHFGDGTRLSIL.

This rearrangement joins TRBV30 to TRBJ2-7; TRBD2 matches 13 bases. J lost 7 bases, V lost 1 base, and 7 bases had no gene match. Germline V gives CDR1 GTSNPN, CDR2 SVGIG (reference sequence). This CDR3 is built from 15 residues. CDR3 sequence reads: CAWSDLGLAGAEQYF. The CDR3 nucleotides are TGTGCCTGGAGTGACCTAGGACTAGCGGGGGCGGAGCAGTACTTC.

The CDR3 loop reads CASGPPGTSGVTDTQYF. The CDR3 bases are TGTGCTAGTGGTCCACCCGGGACTAGCGGGGTCACAGATACGCAGTATTTT. The chain employs TRBV12-5 and TRBJ2-3; 13 positions match TRBD2. Unmatched junction bases numbered 7, after V lost 5 bases and J lost 2 bases. The CDR3 spans 17 residues. CDR1 is LGHNT, CDR2 FRNRAP, per germline.

The V gene is TRBV4-2, the J gene TRBJ1-5; tentative D call: TRBD1 (5 bases). Germline V CDR1 and CDR2: LGHNA, YNFKEQ. This CDR3 has 19 residues. Between the trimmed V and J ends, which lost 1 base and 2 bases, there was a span of 21 bases. CDR3 loop: CASSQVLGAAGRGNQPQHF. CDR3 bases: TGTGCCAGCAGCCAAGTTCTAGGTGCAGCCGGCAGGGGCAATCAGCCCCAGCATTTT.

The V gene is TRBV5-5, the J gene TRBJ1-4, with 7 nucleotides matching TRBD1. J was trimmed by 7 bases and V by 0 bases; bases with no gene match: 6. Germline V lookup: CDR1 SGHKS, CDR2 YYEKEE (reference sequence). The CDR3 is made up of 15 amino acids. The CDR3 DNA follows: TGTGCCAGCAGCTTGGAGGGACAGTTGGGTGAAAAACTGTTTTTT. Amino acids: CASSLEGQLGEKLFF.

The CDR3 spells CASRRSGQSSYEQYF. The CDR3 bases are TGTGCCAGCAGACGTAGCGGTCAGAGCTCCTACGAGCAGTACTTC. The rearrangement uses TRBV2 and TRBJ2-7; possible D gene TRBD2, 6 bases. Per the germline V gene, CDR1 is SNHLY and CDR2 is FYNNEI. The CDR3 is 15 residues long. The germline V and J ends were trimmed by 6 bases and 0 bases, with 15 bases remaining between them. Complete variable domain (other parts from reference TRBV2 and TRBJ2-7): EPEVTQTPSHQVTQMGQEVILRCVPISNHLYFYWYRQILGQKVEFLVSFYNNEISEKSEIFDDQFSVERPDGSNFTLKIRSTKLEDSAMYFCASRRSGQSSYEQYFGPGTRLTVT.

The chain links TRBV11-3 to TRBJ2-1; D call uncertain. Between the trimmed V and J ends, which lost 5 bases and 10 bases, there was a span of 9 bases. The CDR3 covers 11 residues. Germline CDR1 SGHNT, CDR2 YENEEA. CDR3 loop: CASSTIAEQFF. The CDR3, as DNA: TGTGCCAGCAGCACTATAGCCGAGCAGTTCTTC.

This clone was seen a handful of times. The rearrangement uses TRBV9 and TRBJ1-2; D uncertain. The V end was cut by 3 bases, the J end by 5 bases, with 11 bases between. Germline-derived CDR1 and CDR2 are SGDLS and YYNGEE. The CDR3 runs 13 residues. The CDR3 reads CASSEITSYGYTF. CDR3 coding DNA: TGTGCCAGCAGCGAGATTACGAGTTATGGCTACACCTTC.

This clone appeared once. V gene TRBV7-9 combines with J gene TRBJ2-1; a possible D gene is TRBD1 (5 bases). CDR1 is SEHNR, CDR2 FQNEAQ, per germline (reference sequence). This CDR3 is built from 13 residues. V gave up 5 bases and J gave up 7 bases, with 12 bases separating them. Written as DNA, the CDR3 is TGTGCCAGCAGCCCCAGGGATGGGAATGAGCAGTTCTTC. Encoded protein: CASSPRDGNEQFF.

The chain is built from TRBV6-2 or TRBV6-3 and TRBJ1-1, with a possible D match to TRBD1 (6 bases). The V gene lost 4 bases and the J gene lost 0 bases, with 12 bases spanning the gap. The length of the CDR3 is 15 residues. From germline, CDR1 is MNHEY and CDR2 SVGEGT. The CDR3 coding sequence is TGTGCCAGCAGTTTCCCCGGACAGTTGAACACTGAAGCTTTCTTT. Protein product: CASSFPGQLNTEAFF.

Concerning this clone itself: Its ends do not fully match the called genes, so a read error is possible. The CDR3 sequence is CASSIGRGTQYF. The CDR3 DNA sequence: TGTGCCAGTAGCATAGGTCGCGGTACGCAGTATTTT. V is TRBV19 and J is TRBJ2-3; D not certain. Looked up from germline, CDR1 is LNHDA and CDR2 is SQIVND (reference sequence). The CDR3 totals 12 residues.

This CDR3 is CAISESGQANTGELFF. The CDR3 region has the DNA TGTGCCATCAGTGAGTCTGGGCAGGCGAACACCGGGGAGCTGTTTTTT. J is TRBJ2-2 and V is TRBV10-3; D not certain. The CDR3 is 16 amino acids. Trimming removed 0 bases from V and 0 bases from J, with 8 bases in between. Germline CDR1 ENHRY, CDR2 SYGVKD.

The CDR3 DNA is TGTCCCCGGTGGAGACCTTCCAAAAACATTCAGTACTTC. Translation: CPRWRPSKNIQYF. V and J are TRBV6-4 and TRBJ2-4, with D unresolved. Germline V gene sequence: CDR1 MRHNA, CDR2 SNTAGT. The CDR3 sequence is 13 residues long.

To note about this clone: The sample holds other DNA sequences that translate to the same CDR3. This chain joins TRBV7-2 and TRBJ1-1; TRBD1 might be the D (5 bases). V was clipped by 2 bases and J by 0 bases, with 7 bases between them. The germline V gene encodes CDR1 SGHTA and CDR2 FQGNSA. The CDR3 consists of 14 residues. CDR3 in amino acids: CASSLRGLNTEAFF. CDR3 DNA: TGTGCCAGCAGCTTAAGGGGTTTGAACACTGAAGCTTTCTTT. The complete variable domain, with remaining parts taken from reference TRBV7-2 and TRBJ1-1, reads GAGVSQSPSNKVTEKGKDVELRCDPISGHTALYWYRQSLGQGLEFLIYFQGNSAPDKSGLPSDRFSAERTGGSVSTLTIQRTQQEDSAVYLCASSLRGLNTEAFFGQGTRLTVV.